This T cell receptor (beta chain) was captured in a study of CD8 T cells in ankylosing spondylitis. In TCRdb, the 5' RACE reads were re-called with MiXCR into one record per CDR3 protein. The sample yields 30,000 to 35,000 distinct CDR3 sequences, roughly 29% seen once. Germline loops: CDR1 MNHEY, CDR2 SMNVEV (reference sequence). This CDR3 comprises 13 residues. Between the trimmed V and J ends, which lost 5 bases and 3 bases, there was a span of 10 bases. The table lists this clonotype with a few counts. This sequence originates from a male donor with ankylosing spondylitis. Specimen: synovial fluid, either unsorted or a sorted T cell fraction (not recorded which). The chain employs TRBV27 and TRBJ1-1; no clear D. The CDR3 nucleotides read TGTGCCAGCAGTCCTGCAGACTACACTGAAGCTTTCTTT. Translation: CASSPADYTEAFF.